The clone carrying this T cell receptor delta chain is classed as medium-sized. Its antigen is unknown. Reverse transcription of PBMC RNA used primers specific for the gamma and delta chains. TCRdb repeated clone calling on the RT-PCR reads with CATT. Here the sample spans fewer than 1,000 delta-chain clones, about 9.1% being singletons. Trimming removed 0 bases from V and 0 bases from J; junction bases left unmatched: 18. The CDR3 length is 21 residues. Germline CDR1 TSESDYY, CDR2 QEAYKQQN. The source of the sample is a study of delta chains in infants with herpesvirus infections. Study-level information: A public fetal Vdelta1/Vgamma8 clonotype was sought in postnatally CMV-infected infants.

Study-level findings and limits: A few infants infected before 120 days plus one congenital case had the public Vdelta1 clonotype.

The TCR was taken from a human donor who was a Ugandan infant, either HIV-exposed or HIV-unexposed (not recorded which). The sequences come from peripheral blood, collected at time point 2 of longitudinal follow-up. The chain joins TRAV38-2/DV8 to TRDJ1; 9 bases line up with TRDD3. Here the CDR3 DNA reads TGTGCTTATAGGAGCGGACCCTTCCCGACTGTACTGGGGGAGAACACCGATAAACTCATCTTT. Translating gives CAYRSGPFPTVLGENTDKLIF.